These T cell receptor beta chains were read from a single sample in a study of beta chain features in type 1 diabetes. This table comes from immunoSEQ multiplex PCR, and its TCRdb copy is limited to in-frame clones, with some not included. The table shows about 410,000 clones, with approximately 15% occurring only once. The sequenced sample consisted of naive CD4+ T cells from blood. These receptors came from a man aged 25 to 45 in good health. The CDR3 runs from the conserved cysteine through the conserved F or W. D genes are given only for firm matches. Where a row states a size, it is once, few, many or the class of an expanded clone; other rows omit it.

TRBJ2-3 10 . . TRBV10-2 CASREDTQYF TGCGCCAGCAGAGAAGATACGCAGTATTTT
TRBJ2-1 16 . few TRBV9 CASSERDLASYNEQFF TGTGCCAGCAGCGAACGGGACTTGGCCTCCTACAATGAGCAGTTCTTC
TRBJ2-1 15 TRBD2 few TRBV6-1 CASSEWGLNYNEQFF TGTGCCAGCAGTGAATGGGGACTAAACTACAATGAGCAGTTCTTC
TRBJ1-1 10 . few TRBV29-1 CSVEGSGAFF TGCAGCGTTGAAGGGTCGGGAGCTTTCTTT
TRBJ1-3 15 . few TRBV2 CASIRRGSSGNTIYF TGTGCCAGCATCCGGAGGGGGAGCTCTGGAAACACCATATATTTT
TRBJ1-5 14 . . TRBV19 CASSGQVSNQPQHF TGTGCCAGTAGTGGGCAGGTGTCCAATCAGCCCCAGCATTTT
TRBJ1-4 13 . . TRBV25-1 CASSRVNDEKLFF TGTGCCAGCAGCAGGGTAAATGATGAAAAACTGTTTTTT
TRBJ2-3 14 . few TRBV5-1 CASSWATEGDTQYF TGCGCCAGCAGCTGGGCTACCGAGGGAGATACGCAGTATTTT
TRBJ1-2 17 TRBD1 . TRBV7-9 CASSRPGQPVEGHGYTF TGTGCCAGCAGTCGACCGGGACAGCCCGTAGAGGGTCATGGCTACACCTTC
TRBJ2-3 14 TRBD2 . TRBV5-4 CASSDGLALDTQYF TGTGCCAGCAGCGACGGACTAGCACTAGATACGCAGTATTTT
TRBJ2-5 14 . . TRBV5-4 CASSLVGSQETQYF TGTGCCAGCAGCTTGGTCGGGAGCCAAGAGACCCAGTACTTC
TRBJ2-3 14 . . TRBV27 CASSLSASTDTQYF TGTGCCAGCAGTTTATCGGCAAGCACAGATACGCAGTATTTT
TRBJ1-1 11 . many TRBV29-1 CSVGRKTEAFF TGCAGCGTTGGGCGTAAAACTGAAGCTTTCTTT
TRBJ2-5 16 TRBD2 . TRBV4-2 CASSGLIAGGGETQYF TGTGCCAGCAGCGGGCTCATAGCGGGAGGAGGAGAGACCCAGTACTTC
TRBJ1-1 11 . many TRBV29-1 CSGNADAEAFF TGCAGCGGAAACGCGGACGCTGAAGCTTTCTTT
TRBJ2-1 18 . . TRBV4-3 CASSQVVRGASSYNEQFF TGCGCCAGCAGCCAAGTTGTCCGGGGGGCAAGCTCCTACAATGAGCAGTTCTTC